The clone carrying this T cell receptor beta chain was seen repeatedly, ten times or more. Sorting captured naive CD8 T cells as CD8+CD4-CCR7+CD45RA+. V dropped 5 bases and J dropped 12 bases, with 17 bases sitting between them. CDR1 and CDR2 from the germline V gene are SGHTA and FQGNSA. The CDR3 contains 12 residues. These data are taken from a study of molecular identifiers for immune sequencing clone quantification. TCRdb re-analysed the PCR reads in MiXCR, keeping a single row per CDR3 protein. The sample shows tens of thousands of distinct CDR3 sequences, approximately 26% of them seen only once.

The clonotype was recovered from a human donor in good health. Some libraries in this study had Jurkat cell RNA spiked in. Specimen: naive CD8+ T cells from blood, with Jurkat cell RNA spiked in. Documented subset: FACS-sorted CD8+CD4-CCR7+CD45RA+ naive T cells. The rearrangement joins TRBV7-2 to TRBJ2-7, with a tentative D call TRBD1 (6 bases). CDR3 residues: CASSARTDLWYF. The CDR3, as DNA: TGTGCCAGCAGCGCTCGGACAGACCTTTGGTACTTC.